The 13 T cell receptor beta chains listed next were all sequenced from one sample in a study of T cells in Graves' hyperthyroidism and ophthalmopathy. TCR beta CDR3 regions were amplified from RNA. A first-round RT-PCR of the TCR CDR3 used the HTBI primer set. TCRdb fed the multiplex PCR reads into MiXCR, producing one record per CDR3 protein. The sample consists of about 420,000 distinct CDR3 sequences, roughly 15% of them appearing once. The sample comprised blood. The receptors derive from a woman aged 18 to 35 with Graves' hyperthyroidism.

This clonotype was observed a handful of times. A much larger clone lies one base from this, so it may be a read error. The V and J genes are TRBV12-5 and TRBJ2-7, with D perhaps matching TRBD2 (6 bases). V was cut by 11 bases and J by 0 bases, with 14 bases left in between. The CDR3 is 13 amino acids. CDR1 is LGHNT and CDR2 is FRNRAP in the germline V gene. CDR3: CAGMAGTSYEQYF. In DNA, the CDR3 is TGTGCTGGTATGGCGGGGACCTCCTACGAGCAGTACTTC.

This clonotype was found many times. The genes are TRBV12-3 or TRBV12-4 and TRBJ1-5; 7 positions agree with TRBD1. CDR3 size: 14 residues. V gave up 6 bases and J gave up 2 bases; unmatched junction bases: 4. The CDR3 coding sequence is TGTGCCAGCAGGCGCGGACAGGGCAATCAGCCCCAGCATTTT. This gives the protein CASRRGQGNQPQHF.

This clonotype was found many times. The rearrangement joins TRBV12-3 or TRBV12-4 to TRBJ1-5; D gene uncertain. The CDR3 runs 13 residues. Trimming cost V 6 bases and J 4 bases, with 10 bases left between them. CDR3: CASSYDGNQPQHF. CDR3 in DNA: TGTGCCAGCAGCTACGACGGTAATCAGCCCCAGCATTTT.

This clonotype was seen ten or more times. The rearrangement joins TRBV11-2 to TRBJ2-5; the D is unclear. Germline assignment: CDR1 SGHAT and CDR2 FQNNGV. V lost 3 bases to trimming and J lost 1 base, with 18 bases between them. There are 17 residues in the CDR3. The CDR3 DNA is TGTGCCAGCAGCTTGGGTTTATCGAGGCCGCTCCAAGAGACCCAGTACTTC. Its protein product is CASSLGLSRPLQETQYF.

This clonotype was seen at least ten times. V is TRBV29-1 and J is TRBJ2-3; perhaps TRBD1 as D (6 bases). The CDR3 consists of 12 residues. Trimming stripped 7 bases from V and 2 bases from J, with 10 bases between. Germline assignment: CDR1 SQVTM and CDR2 ANQGSEA. The CDR3 spells CSARDTTDTQYF. CDR3 nucleotides: TGCAGCGCCAGGGACACCACAGATACGCAGTATTTT.

This clonotype has ten or more counts. The J gene is TRBJ2-2, the V gene TRBV20-1, with a possible D match to TRBD1 (5 bases). The CDR3 totals 14 residues. Trimming took off 3 bases at V and 8 bases at J, with 16 bases between the two ends. Germline CDR1 is DFQATT and CDR2 is SNEGSKA (reference sequence). CDR3 DNA: TGCAGTGCTAGCAGACAGCTGCTTAGTGGGGAGCTGTTTTTT. Protein: CSASRQLLSGELFF.

This clonotype was counted ten times or more. The chain carries TRBV6-1 and TRBJ1-1, with TRBD1 identical over 12 bases. Germline values: CDR1 MNHNS, CDR2 SASEGT. This CDR3 contains 15 residues. With V trimmed by 5 bases and J by 4 bases, 5 bases remained unmatched. The CDR3 region is CASSNPGQGATEAFF. CDR3 coding DNA: TGTGCCAGCAGTAACCCGGGACAGGGGGCCACTGAAGCTTTCTTT.

As to this clonotype: An end of the junction differs from the germline gene, which may be a read error. The chain carries TRBV27 and TRBJ2-1; TRBD2 might be the D (5 bases). There are 16 residues in the CDR3. The V gene's germline CDR1 is MNHEY and CDR2 SMNVEV (reference sequence). CDR3 nucleotide sequence: TGTGCCAGCAGTTTTTTTGGACTCGGTGGCCGGAATGAGCGGTTCTTC. Its translation: CASSFFGLGGRNERFF.

This clonotype was recorded at least ten times. The chain has TRBV5-5 and TRBJ2-5; perhaps TRBD1 as D (6 bases). V was shortened by 4 bases and J by 2 bases, with 12 bases between the two germline ends. CDR3 length: 14 residues. Germline lookup yields CDR1 SGHKS and CDR2 YYEKEE (reference sequence). CDR3 in amino acids: CASSAWTVQETQYF. The CDR3 bases are TGTGCCAGCAGCGCCTGGACAGTTCAAGAGACCCAGTACTTC.

This clonotype was counted ten times or more. The V and J genes are TRBV28 and TRBJ2-7; the match to TRBD1 covers 7 bases. Looked up from germline, CDR1 is MDHEN and CDR2 is SYDVKM. V gave up 6 bases and J gave up 3 bases; unmatched junction bases: 8. This CDR3 has 14 amino acids. The CDR3 spells CASRVRAGGYEQYF. The CDR3 bases are TGTGCCAGCAGGGTTCGGGCAGGGGGCTACGAGCAGTACTTC.

This clonotype appeared many times. This chain uses TRBV20-1 with TRBJ1-1; TRBD1 is a possible D gene (6 bases). Between the trimmed V and J ends, which lost 0 bases and 7 bases, there was a span of 15 bases. The CDR3 has 14 residues. From germline, CDR1 is DFQATT and CDR2 SNEGSKA (reference sequence). CDR3 sequence reads: CSARDVQGGGEAFF. The CDR3 nucleotides read TGCAGTGCTAGAGACGTCCAGGGAGGGGGTGAAGCTTTCTTT.

This clonotype came up a few times. The chain joins TRBV28 to TRBJ2-6; no firm D call. In germline, CDR1 is MDHEN, CDR2 SYDVKM. The CDR3 consists of 18 residues. Trimming took 3 bases from V and 1 from J, leaving 16 bases between them. CDR3: CASSFSGAATSGANVLTF. CDR3 DNA sequence: TGTGCCAGCAGTTTCAGTGGAGCAGCAACTTCTGGGGCCAACGTCCTGACTTTC.

This clonotype has at least ten counts. The chain recombines TRBV6-1 with TRBJ2-1; 9 bases align to TRBD1. The junction had 6 bases not matched to a gene; V was cut back by 7 bases and J by 2 bases. Germline assignment: CDR1 MNHNS and CDR2 SASEGT. The CDR3 is 15 residues long. The chain's CDR3 is CASKPGQGAYNEQFF. CDR3 sequence (DNA): TGTGCCAGCAAACCGGGACAGGGTGCCTACAATGAGCAGTTCTTC.